The subject of this entry is one T cell receptor beta chain. The table lists this clone with a few counts. The specificity of this receptor is unknown. Nothing much larger sits one base from this clone, and base qualities are not available. These data belong to a study of T cell responses to AZD1222 COVID-19 vaccine (dated by TCRdb to about 2021). Describing the broader study: TCR sequencing was performed for 230 to 250 trial participants, of whom roughly 200 were given two doses of AZD1222 and approximately 26 were given two doses of MenACWY control vaccine. Trial participants were enrolled into age subgroups of 18-55, 56-69 and 70-plus years, which contained around 150, 29 and 61 TCR-sequenced participants, respectively.

The paper's findings and limits, for the study overall: The 56-69-year group was small, and its depth increase did not reach significance, likely because of low power. After two AZD1222 doses, spike-specific TCR breadth and depth were significantly higher than at day 0 and than in MenACWY recipients. Nearly half of unique spike-specific TCRs reportedly recognized epitopes outside regions mutated in the B.1.351 and B.1.1.7 variants. Because no day 14 peak-response samples were available, the repertoires could be characterized only after the peak T cell response. Most participants were white British and females outnumbered males, and the authors suggested that clonal diversity may have been underestimated. Conclusions about previously exposed vaccinees were limited because only six or seven AZD1222 recipients were SARS-CoV-2 seropositive at baseline. CD4 TCRs associated with the vaccine covered the entire spike protein, and the dominant responses were in regions 160-218 and 743-854.

The sample's time point label, in plain terms: about 28 days (+/-7) after the second vaccine dose. AZD1222 recipients with second doses at about 4 weeks or about 12 weeks were pooled, because spike-specific TCR depth and breadth did not differ between schedules. Samples from vaccinated people were obtained from the UK trials COV001 and COV002, which included a single-blind randomized controlled phase 2/3 trial of AZD1222 (ChAdOx1 nCoV-19) in healthy adults. Trial participant PBMC samples were collected at day 0 and day 28 after the second dose for TCRbeta chain sequencing. The CDR3 regions of human TCRbeta chains were analyzed by immunosequencing. As for the authors' bioinformatics: TCRs in the repertoires were compared against a reference library of SARS-CoV-2-specific TCRs that had been generated with the MIRA antigen-specificity platform. Breadth was defined as the fraction of unique TCRs that were SARS-CoV-2-associated. Depth was defined as the fraction of total T cells that were SARS-CoV-2-associated. Using the MIRA data, each spike-specific TCR was assigned both to the spike region to which the TCR was reactive and to a CD4 or CD8 class. Log10-transformed breadth and depth values were compared by one-way ANOVA with Sidak's multiple comparisons tests. TCRdb obtained this table from immuneACCESS and retained in-frame rearrangements with V and J assigned. These tables miss some clones; where compared with another copy, unresolved V genes account for less than half of the shortfall, and the remainder is unexplained. V and J calls plus clone size are reproduced from that table; the DNA served to infer D and trimming. The sample yields 110,000 or so clones; about 91% were counted once. The ten largest make up almost 6.5% of the sample.

The clonotype comes from an adult who received the AZD1222 COVID-19 vaccine. Specimen: peripheral blood, collected 28 days after the second AZD1222 dose.

The CDR3 region: CASSQSGQGASPQHF. Here is the DNA: TGCGCCAGCAGCCAATCGGGACAGGGCGCTTCGCCCCAGCATTTT. The sequence joins TRBV4-3 to TRBJ1-5, and 9 junctional nucleotides match TRBD1. Compared with germline, V lacks 2 bases and J lacks 9 bases; bases without a gene match: 8. CDR1 LGHNA and CDR2 YSLEER were looked up in the germline V gene. The CDR3 holds 15 amino acids from the cysteine to the phenylalanine. The DNA shown is the 45-base CDR3, in frame from base 1.